The 25 T cell receptor beta chains below all came from one sample that was sequenced in a study of CXCR3-negative and CXCR3-positive naive CD8 T cells. The TRB cDNA libraries were prepared by 5' RACE with UMI labels. TCRdb reanalyzed the 5' RACE reads and collapses them to one entry per CDR3 protein, without DNA. The sample data list roughly 50,000 distinct CDR3 sequences. The sequencing sample was made of memory CD8+ T cells from blood. These receptors came from a human donor in good health. Some clones in this sample may be carry-over from other donors' samples.

V gene TRBV6-1 combines with J gene TRBJ2-1; the TCRdb D gene call, TRBD1, has no DNA to confirm it. Per the germline V gene, CDR1 is MNHNS and CDR2 is SASEGT. The CDR3 sequence is 16 residues long. The CDR3 spells CASSESIGDLFNEQFF.

This sequence joins TRBV7-9 and TRBJ2-7; TCRdb's assignment of TRBD1 cannot be checked, as there is no DNA. CDR3 length equals 14 residues. Germline V gene lookup returns CDR1 SEHNR and CDR2 FQNEAQ (reference sequence). CDR3 protein: CASTVDRDHYEQYF.

The chain joins TRBV6-4 to TRBJ2-1; TCRdb picks TRBD1, but there is no DNA to check that call. Per the germline V gene, CDR1 is MRHNA and CDR2 is SNTAGT. This CDR3 has 15 residues. The chain's CDR3 is CASSDSARAGDEQFF.

The V call is TRBV28, the J call TRBJ1-2. The CDR3 has 14 amino acids. The V gene's germline CDR1 is MDHEN and CDR2 SYDVKM. CDR3 sequence: CASSLTTISYGYTF.

This chain links TRBV11-2 with TRBJ2-1; with no DNA, the TCRdb D assignment of TRBD2 cannot be verified. This CDR3 contains 15 residues. CDR1 SGHAT and CDR2 FQNNGV come from the germline V gene. The CDR3: CASSASPVRYNEQFF. The entire variable domain, with the rest obtained from reference TRBV11-2 and TRBJ2-1, is as follows: EAGVAQSPRYKIIEKRQSVAFWCNPISGHATLYWYQQILGQGPKLLIQFQNNGVVDDSQLPKDRFSAERLKGVDSTLKIQPAKLEDSAVYLCASSASPVRYNEQFFGPGTRLTVL.

The rearrangement uses TRBV29-1 and TRBJ2-7; the TRBD1 assignment by TCRdb is unverifiable without DNA. Germline-derived CDR1 and CDR2 are SQVTM and ANQGSEA. CDR3 length equals 15 residues. CDR3 residues: CSVVTGTGVSYEQYF.

The V call is TRBV29-1, the J call TRBJ1-1; TCRdb lists TRBD1, though no DNA is available to test this call. The CDR3 sequence is 13 residues long. The germline V gene encodes CDR1 SQVTM and CDR2 ANQGSEA. CDR3: CSVLTGANTEAFF.

The V and J genes are TRBV7-3 and TRBJ2-1; TCRdb's assignment of TRBD1 cannot be checked, as there is no DNA. The length of the CDR3 is 14 residues. Germline CDR1 reads SGHTA; CDR2 reads FQGTGA. The CDR3: CASSLLTGNDEQFF. Complete variable domain (other parts from reference TRBV7-3 and TRBJ2-1): GAGVSQTPSNKVTEKGKYVELRCDPISGHTALYWYRQSLGQGPEFLIYFQGTGAADDSGLPNDRFFAVRPEGSVSTLKIQRTERGDSAVYLCASSLLTGNDEQFFGPGTRLTVL.

The chain uses TRBV10-3 and TRBJ2-1; TCRdb's assignment of TRBD1 cannot be checked, as there is no DNA. The CDR3 spans 14 residues. CDR1 is ENHRY, CDR2 SYGVKD, per germline. CDR3 region: CAINGQGFGNEQFF.

The chain joins TRBV20-1 to TRBJ2-5; TCRdb reports TRBD1, a call that lacks DNA to check it against. Germline lookup yields CDR1 DFQATT and CDR2 SNEGSKA (reference sequence). The CDR3 runs 15 residues. The CDR3 reads CSARQRGEGLETQYF.

The rearrangement joins TRBV7-3 to TRBJ1-6; the D gene TCRdb calls, TRBD1, cannot be checked with no DNA. In germline, CDR1 is SGHTA, CDR2 FQGTGA. The CDR3 is 18 amino acids. CDR3 in amino acids: CASSFTRTGAFRDSPLHF.

The V gene is TRBV5-1, the J gene TRBJ2-5. The CDR3 extends over 13 amino acids. Germline assignment: CDR1 SGHRS and CDR2 YFSETQ. The CDR3 region is CASSLDYQETQYF.

The rearrangement joins TRBV7-3 to TRBJ2-3; TCRdb designates TRBD2, a call that cannot be tested without DNA. CDR3 length: 16 residues. The germline gives CDR1 SGHTA, CDR2 FQGTGA. The CDR3 sequence: CASSYGTSESTDTQYF.

The rearrangement joins TRBV29-1 to TRBJ2-1; absent DNA, TCRdb's TRBD2 call cannot be checked. The CDR3 is made up of 14 amino acids. CDR1 SQVTM and CDR2 ANQGSEA come from the germline V gene. The CDR3 reads CSVERLAGGNEQFF.

V gene TRBV12-3 or TRBV12-4 combines with J gene TRBJ2-2; TCRdb returns TRBD1, unconfirmable since there is no DNA. This CDR3 is built from 17 residues. The chain's CDR3 is CASSYSLPGGKNGELFF.

This chain uses TRBV21-1 with TRBJ2-7; as DNA is missing, the TRBD2 call by TCRdb cannot be tested. TRBV21-1 is recorded as a pseudogene. The CDR3 is 18 amino acids. CDR3 sequence: CASSKGRIGGACLYEQYF.

The rearrangement joins TRBV12-3 or TRBV12-4 to TRBJ2-3; there is no DNA to check the TCRdb D call of TRBD2. CDR3 length equals 15 residues. CDR3 protein: CASSLGGAGTDTQYF.

The rearrangement links TRBV20-1 to TRBJ2-2. The germline CDR1 and CDR2 sequences are DFQATT and SNEGSKA (reference sequence). CDR3 length equals 15 residues. CDR3 in amino acids: CSARDHGRKGGELFF.

The chain uses TRBV10-3 and TRBJ2-1. Looked up from germline, CDR1 is ENHRY and CDR2 is SYGVKD. The CDR3 contains 17 residues. Here the CDR3 reads CAISGPLELDGYNEQFF.

This rearrangement joins TRBV14 to TRBJ2-7; no DNA is available, so the TRBD1 call from TCRdb remains unchecked. CDR1 is SGHDN and CDR2 is FVKESK in the germline V gene. This CDR3 is 15 amino acids long. The CDR3 sequence: CASSPRDRGPYEQYF. The entire variable domain, with the rest obtained from reference TRBV14 and TRBJ2-7, is as follows: EAGVTQFPSHSVIEKGQTVTLRCDPISGHDNLYWYRRVMGKEIKFLLHFVKESKQDESGMPNNRFLAERTGGTYSTLKVQPAELEDSGVYFCASSPRDRGPYEQYFGPGTRLTVT.

The chain uses TRBV11-2 and TRBJ1-3. The CDR3 length is 13 residues. Germline values: CDR1 SGHAT, CDR2 FQNNGV. CDR3 sequence reads: CASSFYSGNTIYF.

This chain connects TRBV15 to TRBJ2-5; no DNA is available, so the TRBD1 call from TCRdb remains unchecked. Per germline, CDR1 LNHNV and CDR2 YYDKDF (reference sequence). The CDR3 covers 14 residues. CDR3 residues: CATSRDGTEETQYF.

This chain joins TRBV20-1 and TRBJ1-1. This CDR3 region has 13 residues. Per the germline V gene, CDR1 is DFQATT and CDR2 is SNEGSKA (reference sequence). Here the CDR3 reads CSARGYMNTEAFF.

The gene calls are TRBV28 and TRBJ2-7. The germline V gene encodes CDR1 MDHEN and CDR2 SYDVKM. This CDR3 contains 14 residues. CDR3 protein: CASSSPISSYEQYF.

The rearrangement joins TRBV27 to TRBJ2-7; TCRdb proposes TRBD2, but this gene call is untestable without DNA. Germline loops: CDR1 MNHEY, CDR2 SMNVEV (reference sequence). The CDR3 is 15 amino acids. The CDR3 protein is CASSLEGASTYEQYF.